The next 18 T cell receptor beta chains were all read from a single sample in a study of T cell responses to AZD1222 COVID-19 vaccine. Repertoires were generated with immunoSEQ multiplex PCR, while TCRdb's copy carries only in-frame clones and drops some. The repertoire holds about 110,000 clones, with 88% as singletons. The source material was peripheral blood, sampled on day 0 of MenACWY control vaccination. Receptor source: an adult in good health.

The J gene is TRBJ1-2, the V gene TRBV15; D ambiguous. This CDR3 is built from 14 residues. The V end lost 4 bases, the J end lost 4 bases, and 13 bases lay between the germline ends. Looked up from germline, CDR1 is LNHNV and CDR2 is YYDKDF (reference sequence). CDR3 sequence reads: CATSKDYSVYGYTF. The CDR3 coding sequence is TGTGCCACCAGCAAAGACTACAGTGTCTATGGCTACACCTTC.

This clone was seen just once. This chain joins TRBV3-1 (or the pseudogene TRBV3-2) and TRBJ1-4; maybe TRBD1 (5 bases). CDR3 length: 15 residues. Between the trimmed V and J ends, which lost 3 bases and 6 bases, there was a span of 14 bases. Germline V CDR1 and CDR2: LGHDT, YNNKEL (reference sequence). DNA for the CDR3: TGTGCCAGCAGCCAGCCCCGGGACGGGGATGAAAAACTGTTTTTT. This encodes CASSQPRDGDEKLFF.

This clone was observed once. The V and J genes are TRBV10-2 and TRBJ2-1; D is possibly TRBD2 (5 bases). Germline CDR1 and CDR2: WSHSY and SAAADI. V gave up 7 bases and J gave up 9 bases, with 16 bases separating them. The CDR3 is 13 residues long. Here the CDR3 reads CASTPGYRGEQFF. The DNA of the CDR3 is TGCGCCAGCACTCCGGGGTATAGAGGTGAGCAGTTCTTC.

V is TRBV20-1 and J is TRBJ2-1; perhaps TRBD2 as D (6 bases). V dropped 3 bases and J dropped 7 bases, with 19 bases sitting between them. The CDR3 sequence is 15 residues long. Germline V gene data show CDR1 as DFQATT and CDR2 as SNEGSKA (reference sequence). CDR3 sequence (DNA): TGCAGTGCTAGTCGGGGACTTCCGAAGGGGAATGAGCAGTTCTTC. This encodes CSASRGLPKGNEQFF.

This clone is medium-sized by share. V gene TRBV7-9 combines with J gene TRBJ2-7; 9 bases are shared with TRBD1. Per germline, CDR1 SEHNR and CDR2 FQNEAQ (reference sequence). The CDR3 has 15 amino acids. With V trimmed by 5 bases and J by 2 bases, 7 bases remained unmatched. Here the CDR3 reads CASSKEQGAPYEQYF. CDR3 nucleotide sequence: TGTGCCAGCAGCAAGGAACAGGGGGCGCCCTACGAGCAGTACTTC.

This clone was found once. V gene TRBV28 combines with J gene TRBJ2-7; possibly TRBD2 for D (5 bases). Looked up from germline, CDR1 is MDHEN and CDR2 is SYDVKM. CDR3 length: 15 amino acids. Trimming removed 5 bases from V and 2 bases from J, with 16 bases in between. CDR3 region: CASSGTTVRAYEQYF. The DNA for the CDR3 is TGTGCCAGCAGTGGAACGACGGTGAGGGCCTACGAGCAGTACTTC.

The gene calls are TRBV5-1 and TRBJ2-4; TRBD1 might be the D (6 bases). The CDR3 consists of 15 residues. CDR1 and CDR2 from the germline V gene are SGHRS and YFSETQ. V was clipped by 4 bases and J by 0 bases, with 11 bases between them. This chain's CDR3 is CASSQGSTAKNIQYF. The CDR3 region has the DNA TGCGCCAGCAGCCAGGGGTCCACAGCCAAAAACATTCAGTACTTC.

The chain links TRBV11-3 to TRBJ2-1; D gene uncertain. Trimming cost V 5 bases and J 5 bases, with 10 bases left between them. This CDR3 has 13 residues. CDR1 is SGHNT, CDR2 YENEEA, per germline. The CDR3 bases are TGTGCCAGCAGCGTGGATTCGAACAATGAGCAGTTCTTC. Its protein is CASSVDSNNEQFF. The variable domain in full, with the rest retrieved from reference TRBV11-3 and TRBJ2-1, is EAGVVQSPRYKIIEKKQPVAFWCNPISGHNTLYWYLQNLGQGPELLIRYENEEAVDDSQLPKDRFSAERLKGVDSTLKIQPAELGDSAVYLCASSVDSNNEQFFGPGTRLTVL.

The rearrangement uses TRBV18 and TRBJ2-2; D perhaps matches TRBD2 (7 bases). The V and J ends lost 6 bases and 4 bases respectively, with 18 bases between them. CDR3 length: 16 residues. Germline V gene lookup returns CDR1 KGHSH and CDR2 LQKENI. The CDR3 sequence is CASSPAGGRSTGELFF. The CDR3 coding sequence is TGTGCCAGCTCCCCAGCCGGGGGGCGGTCCACCGGGGAGCTGTTTTTT.

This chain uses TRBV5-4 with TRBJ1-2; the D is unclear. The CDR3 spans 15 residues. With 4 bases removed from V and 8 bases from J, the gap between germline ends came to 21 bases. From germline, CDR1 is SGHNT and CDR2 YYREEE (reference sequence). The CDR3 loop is CASSPPGPYTGGYTF. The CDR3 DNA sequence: TGTGCCAGCAGCCCGCCCGGGCCCTACACCGGGGGCTACACCTTC.

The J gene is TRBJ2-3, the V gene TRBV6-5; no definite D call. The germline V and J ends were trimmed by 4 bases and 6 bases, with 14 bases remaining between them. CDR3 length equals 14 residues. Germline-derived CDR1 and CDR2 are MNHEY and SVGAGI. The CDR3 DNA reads TGTGCCAGCAGTTCCGCACAGACTGGGGATACGCAGTATTTT. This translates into CASSSAQTGDTQYF.

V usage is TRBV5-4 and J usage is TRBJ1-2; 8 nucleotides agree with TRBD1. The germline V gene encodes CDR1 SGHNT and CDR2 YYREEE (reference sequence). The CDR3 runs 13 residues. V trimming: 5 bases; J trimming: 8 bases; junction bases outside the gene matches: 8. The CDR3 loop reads CASRNSGGGGYTF. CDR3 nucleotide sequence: TGTGCCAGCAGAAATTCAGGGGGCGGGGGCTACACCTTC.

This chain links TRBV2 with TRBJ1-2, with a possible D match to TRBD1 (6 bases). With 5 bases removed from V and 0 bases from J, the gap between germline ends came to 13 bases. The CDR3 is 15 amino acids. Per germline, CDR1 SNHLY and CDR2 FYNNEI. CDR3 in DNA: TGTGCCAGCAGTAAGGACAGTCTTACTAACTATGGCTACACCTTC. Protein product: CASSKDSLTNYGYTF.

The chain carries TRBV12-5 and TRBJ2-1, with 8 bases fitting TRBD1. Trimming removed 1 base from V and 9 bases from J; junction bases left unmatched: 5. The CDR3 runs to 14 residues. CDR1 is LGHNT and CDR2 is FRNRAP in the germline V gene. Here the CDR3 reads CASGLGQGISEQFF. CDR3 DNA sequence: TGTGCTAGTGGTTTGGGACAGGGGATCAGTGAGCAGTTCTTC.

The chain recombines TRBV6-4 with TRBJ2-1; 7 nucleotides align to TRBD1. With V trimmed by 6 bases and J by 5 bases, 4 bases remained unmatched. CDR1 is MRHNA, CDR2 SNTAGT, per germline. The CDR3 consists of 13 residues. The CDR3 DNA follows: TGTGCCAGCAGCCGAGGACAGGACAATGAGCAGTTCTTC. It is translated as CASSRGQDNEQFF.

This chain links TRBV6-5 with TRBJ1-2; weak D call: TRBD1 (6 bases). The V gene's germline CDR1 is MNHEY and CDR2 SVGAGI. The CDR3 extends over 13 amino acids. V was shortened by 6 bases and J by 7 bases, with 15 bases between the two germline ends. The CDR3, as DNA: TGTGCCAGCAGCGTGAACAGGGCTATTGGCTACACCTTC. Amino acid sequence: CASSVNRAIGYTF.

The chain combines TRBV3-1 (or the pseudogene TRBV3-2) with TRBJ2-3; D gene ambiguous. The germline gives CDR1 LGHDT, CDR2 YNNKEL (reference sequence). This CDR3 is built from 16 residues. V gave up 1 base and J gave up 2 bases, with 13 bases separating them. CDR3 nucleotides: TGTGCCAGCAGCCAAGGTGGCCTAGTGACCACAGATACGCAGTATTTT. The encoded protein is CASSQGGLVTTDTQYF.

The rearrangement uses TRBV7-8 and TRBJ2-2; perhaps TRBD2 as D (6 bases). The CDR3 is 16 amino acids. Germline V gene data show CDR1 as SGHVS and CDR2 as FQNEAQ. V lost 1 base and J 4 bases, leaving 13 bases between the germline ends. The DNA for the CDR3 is TGTGCCAGCAGCTTAGTTGGAGGGCTGGGCACCGGGGAGCTGTTTTTT. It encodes CASSLVGGLGTGELFF. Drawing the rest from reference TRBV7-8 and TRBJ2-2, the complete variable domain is GAGVSQSPRYKVAKRGQDVALRCDPISGHVSLFWYQQALGQGPEFLTYFQNEAQLDKSGLPSDRFFAERPEGSVSTLKIQRTQQEDSAVYLCASSLVGGLGTGELFFGEGSRLTVL.